The 19 T cell receptor beta chains reported below all come from one sample, sequenced in a study of neoadjuvant anti-PD-1 for oral cavity cancer. Sequencing was performed with immunoSEQ multiplex PCR; in TCRdb, only in-frame clones are kept and a portion is missing. Seen here are 55,000 to 75,000 clones, 80% to 90% observed once, and the top ten hold 2.5% to 3%. The time point: after neoadjuvant nivolumab, at surgical resection. The material was PBMCs, obtained after nivolumab (anti-PD-1) treatment. The receptors were gathered from a person between 40 and 80 years old with oral cavity squamous cell carcinoma.

The chain is built from TRBV4-1 and TRBJ2-5, with D perhaps TRBD2 (7 bases). The CDR3 sequence is 15 residues long. Per germline, CDR1 MGHRA and CDR2 YSYEKL. Deletions cut 3 bases from V and 7 bases from J, with 18 bases between. The CDR3 sequence: CASSHATKGGVTQYF. CDR3 DNA sequence: TGCGCCAGCAGCCACGCCACTAAAGGGGGGGTGACCCAGTACTTC.

The chain recombines TRBV15 with TRBJ2-6, with D possibly being TRBD2 (5 bases). The CDR3 is 16 residues long. V was clipped by 1 base and J by 2 bases, with 9 bases between them. Germline values: CDR1 LNHNV, CDR2 YYDKDF (reference sequence). CDR3 bases: TGTGCCACCAGCAGAGGAAACGGGGCTGGGGCCAACGTCCTGACTTTC. It codes for CATSRGNGAGANVLTF.

V and J are TRBV11-3 and TRBJ2-2; 7 bases align to TRBD1. This CDR3 spans 15 amino acids. CDR1 is SGHNT, CDR2 YENEEA, per germline. V was pared by 5 bases and J by 3 bases, with 6 bases of the junction left unmatched. CDR3 in DNA: TGTGCCAGCAGCCGGGACAGCGACTACACCGGGGAGCTGTTTTTT. Translating it yields CASSRDSDYTGELFF.

This sequence joins TRBV5-6 and TRBJ1-5; D is undetermined. CDR3 size: 15 residues. Trimming stripped 4 bases from V and 4 bases from J, with 15 bases between. Germline V gives CDR1 SGHDT, CDR2 YYEEEE. The CDR3 sequence: CASSPKGGVNQPQHF. The CDR3, as DNA: TGTGCCAGCAGCCCGAAAGGAGGCGTTAATCAGCCCCAGCATTTT.

J is TRBJ2-7 and V is TRBV4-1; 13 bases match TRBD2. The CDR3 spans 16 residues. Germline V gene sequence: CDR1 MGHRA, CDR2 YSYEKL. The junction had 6 bases not matched to a gene; V was cut back by 1 base and J by 6 bases. CDR3 in amino acids: CASSQAGTSGTVEQYF. The CDR3 DNA is TGCGCCAGCAGCCAAGCGGGGACTAGCGGGACGGTCGAGCAGTACTTC.

The V gene is TRBV15, the J gene TRBJ2-7, with D hard to call. Germline loops: CDR1 LNHNV, CDR2 YYDKDF (reference sequence). The CDR3 length is 11 residues. V was clipped by 1 base and J by 5 bases, with 3 bases between them. The CDR3 protein is CATSRGHEQYF. CDR3 nucleotide sequence: TGTGCCACCAGCAGAGGGCACGAGCAGTACTTC.

The chain joins TRBV21-1 to TRBJ2-2; the table's D call, TRBD2, has no DNA check behind it. TRBV21-1 is a listed pseudogene. The CDR3 sequence is 20 residues long. CDR3 DNA sequence: TGTGCCAGCAGCAAAGCCCTGGCTAGCGGGAGGGATATTGACACCGGGGAGCTGTTTTTT. As protein: CASSKALASGRDIDTGELFF.

The gene calls are TRBV5-1 and TRBJ2-7; no clear D gene. CDR1 SGHRS and CDR2 YFSETQ come from the germline V gene. CDR3 size: 15 residues. Trimming pared 0 bases from V and 1 base from J, leaving 11 bases between. The CDR3 DNA sequence: TGCGCCAGCAGCTTGGGGACCCTCCGGTCCTACGAGCAGTACTTC. The encoded protein is CASSLGTLRSYEQYF. The full variable domain, in which reference TRBV5-1 and TRBJ2-7 provide the parts outside the CDR3, is KAGVTQTPRYLIKTRGQQVTLSCSPISGHRSVSWYQQTPGQGLQFLFEYFSETQRNKGNFPGRFSGRQFSNSRSEMNVSTLELGDSALYLCASSLGTLRSYEQYFGPGTRLTVT.

This clone occurred once. The V call is TRBV9, the J call TRBJ2-3; perhaps D is TRBD1 or TRBD2 (5 bases each). V lost 5 bases, J lost 0 bases, and 7 bases lay in between. Germline V gene lookup returns CDR1 SGDLS and CDR2 YYNGEE. The CDR3 length is 13 residues. CDR3 sequence reads: CASSGDSTDTQYF. CDR3 coding DNA: TGTGCCAGCAGTGGGGACAGCACAGATACGCAGTATTTT.

This clone was found a few times. The chain recombines TRBV28 with TRBJ2-2; D not certain. V lost 5 bases and J 8 bases, leaving 6 bases between the germline ends. CDR3 length equals 11 residues. Germline loops: CDR1 MDHEN, CDR2 SYDVKM. In DNA, the CDR3 is TGTGCCAGCAGTAGTTATGGGGAGCTGTTTTTT. Protein sequence: CASSSYGELFF.

This chain links TRBV9 with TRBJ1-6, with 10 bases aligning to TRBD1. CDR3 length: 16 amino acids. The junction had 8 bases not matched to a gene; V was cut back by 4 bases and J by 7 bases. The germline CDR1 and CDR2 sequences are SGDLS and YYNGEE. In nucleotides, the CDR3 is TGTGCCAGCAGCCCTTACCCGGGACAGGGGAATTCACCCCTCCACTTT. Its translation is CASSPYPGQGNSPLHF.

The chain joins TRBV30 to TRBJ1-5, with D maybe TRBD1 (5 bases). The CDR3 loop spans 15 amino acids. Germline-derived CDR1 and CDR2 are GTSNPN and SVGIG (reference sequence). The V end was cut by 0 bases, the J end by 5 bases, with 14 bases between. This CDR3 reads CAWSVRGREHQPQHF. CDR3 nucleotides: TGTGCCTGGAGTGTACGAGGCAGGGAACATCAGCCCCAGCATTTT.

The chain links TRBV5-6 to TRBJ2-7, with D possibly matching TRBD1 (5 bases). Trimming left V 1 base short and J 5 bases short, with 10 bases between. CDR3 size: 13 residues. Germline CDR1 is SGHDT and CDR2 is YYEEEE. In nucleotides, the CDR3 is TGTGCCAGCAGCTTGAATAGGGGTGACGAGCAGTACTTC. Protein product: CASSLNRGDEQYF.

This rearrangement joins TRBV6-6 to TRBJ2-7, with 7 bases matching TRBD2. Germline V gene lookup returns CDR1 MNHNY and CDR2 SVGAGI (reference sequence). The CDR3 sequence is 13 residues long. The junction had 3 bases not matched to a gene; V was cut back by 7 bases and J by 0 bases. CDR3 bases: TGTGCCAGCACCGGCGGGAGCTCCTACGAGCAGTACTTC. This sequence encodes CASTGGSSYEQYF.

This chain joins TRBV5-1 and TRBJ2-6; 11 nucleotides align to TRBD1. V was clipped by 4 bases and J by 3 bases; unmatched bases: 6. CDR1 is SGHRS, CDR2 YFSETQ, per germline. The CDR3 is made up of 17 amino acids. The CDR3 DNA is TGCGCCAGCAGCCCGGGACAGGGGGGTAGTGGGGCCAACGTCCTGACTTTC. Residues: CASSPGQGGSGANVLTF.

The chain recombines TRBV2 with TRBJ1-3; unclear D gene. CDR1 and CDR2 (germline): SNHLY, FYNNEI. The length of the CDR3 is 14 residues. Deletions cut 3 bases from V and 4 bases from J, with 10 bases between. CDR3 loop: CASSEEGTGNTIYF. For the CDR3, the DNA is TGTGCCAGCAGTGAGGAAGGAACCGGAAACACCATATATTTT.

The V and J genes are TRBV6-5 and TRBJ2-1; 7 bases agree with TRBD2. V gave up 0 bases and J gave up 5 bases; unmatched junction bases: 1. This CDR3 region has 14 residues. Germline-derived CDR1 and CDR2 are MNHEY and SVGAGI. This CDR3 is CASSYSGLNNEQFF. The CDR3 DNA follows: TGTGCCAGCAGTTACTCGGGACTAAACAATGAGCAGTTCTTC.

The chain carries TRBV11-3 and TRBJ2-2, with 8 bases aligning to TRBD2. The germline CDR1 and CDR2 sequences are SGHNT and YENEEA. V shed 4 bases, J shed 1 base, and the junction held 8 bases outside the gene matches. This CDR3 is built from 17 residues. As DNA, the CDR3 is TGTGCCAGCAGCTCGGGGTGGCTAGCGGGGAACACCGGGGAGCTGTTTTTT. This gives the protein CASSSGWLAGNTGELFF.

Written as DNA, the CDR3 is TGTGCTAGTGGGGTAGCGGGAGCCGCCGAGCAGTACTTC. It codes for CASGVAGAAEQYF. The chain joins TRBV12-5 to TRBJ2-7; 9 nucleotides align to TRBD2. Looked up from germline, CDR1 is LGHNT and CDR2 is FRNRAP. J gave up 6 bases and V 6 bases, and 6 bases lay outside the gene matches. This CDR3 spans 13 amino acids.